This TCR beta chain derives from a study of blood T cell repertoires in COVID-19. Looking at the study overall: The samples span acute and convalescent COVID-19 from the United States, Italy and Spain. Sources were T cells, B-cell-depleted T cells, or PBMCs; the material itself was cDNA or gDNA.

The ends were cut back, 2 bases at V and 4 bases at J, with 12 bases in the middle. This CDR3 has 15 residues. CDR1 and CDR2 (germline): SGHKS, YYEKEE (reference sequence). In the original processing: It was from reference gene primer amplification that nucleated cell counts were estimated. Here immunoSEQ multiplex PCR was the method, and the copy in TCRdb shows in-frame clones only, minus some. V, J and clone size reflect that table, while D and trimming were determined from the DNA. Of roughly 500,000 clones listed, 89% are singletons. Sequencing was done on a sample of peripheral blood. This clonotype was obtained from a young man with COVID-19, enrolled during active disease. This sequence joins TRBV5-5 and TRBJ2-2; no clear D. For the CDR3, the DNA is TGTGCCAGCAGCTTTCGAGCGACGGGCACCGGGGAGCTGTTTTTT. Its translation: CASSFRATGTGELFF.